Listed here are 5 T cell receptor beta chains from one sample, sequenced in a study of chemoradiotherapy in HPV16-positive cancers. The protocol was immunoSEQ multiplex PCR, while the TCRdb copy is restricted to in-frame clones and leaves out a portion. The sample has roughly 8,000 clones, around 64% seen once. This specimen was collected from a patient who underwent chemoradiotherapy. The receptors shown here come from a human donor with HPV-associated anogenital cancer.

CDR3 coding DNA: TGTGCCAGCAGCTACTTGGGGGTTGCGGGCACCGGGGAGCTGTTTTTT. Translated: CASSYLGVAGTGELFF. The gene calls are TRBV7-2 and TRBJ2-2; either TRBD1 or TRBD2 may supply D (5 bases each). The length of the CDR3 is 16 residues. Germline-derived CDR1 and CDR2 are SGHTA and FQGNSA. Trimming cost V 4 bases and J 4 bases, with 16 bases left between them. Full variable domain (rest looked up from reference TRBV7-2 and TRBJ2-2): GAGVSQSPSNKVTEKGKDVELRCDPISGHTALYWYRQSLGQGLEFLIYFQGNSAPDKSGLPSDRFSAERTGGSVSTLTIQRTQQEDSAVYLCASSYLGVAGTGELFFGEGSRLTVL.

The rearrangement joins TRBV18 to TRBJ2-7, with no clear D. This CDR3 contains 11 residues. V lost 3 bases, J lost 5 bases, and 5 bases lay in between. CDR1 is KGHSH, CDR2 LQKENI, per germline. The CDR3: CASSPGDEQYF. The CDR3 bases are TGTGCCAGCTCACCTGGGGACGAGCAGTACTTC.

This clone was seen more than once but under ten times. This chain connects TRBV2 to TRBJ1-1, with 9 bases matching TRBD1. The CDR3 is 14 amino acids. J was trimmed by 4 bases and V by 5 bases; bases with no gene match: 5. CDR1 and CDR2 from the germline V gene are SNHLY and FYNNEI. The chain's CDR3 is CASSQQGASTEAFF. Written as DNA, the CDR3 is TGTGCCAGCAGTCAACAGGGGGCGAGCACTGAAGCTTTCTTT. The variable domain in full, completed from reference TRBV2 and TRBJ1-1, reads EPEVTQTPSHQVTQMGQEVILRCVPISNHLYFYWYRQILGQKVEFLVSFYNNEISEKSEIFDDQFSVERPDGSNFTLKIRSTKLEDSAMYFCASSQQGASTEAFFGQGTRLTVV.

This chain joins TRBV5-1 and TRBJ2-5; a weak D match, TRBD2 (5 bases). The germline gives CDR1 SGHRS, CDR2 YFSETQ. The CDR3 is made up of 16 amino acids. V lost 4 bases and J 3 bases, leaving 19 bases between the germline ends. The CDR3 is CASSPGPTLGEETQYF. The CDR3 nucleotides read TGCGCCAGCAGCCCCGGGCCAACCCTCGGGGAAGAGACCCAGTACTTC.

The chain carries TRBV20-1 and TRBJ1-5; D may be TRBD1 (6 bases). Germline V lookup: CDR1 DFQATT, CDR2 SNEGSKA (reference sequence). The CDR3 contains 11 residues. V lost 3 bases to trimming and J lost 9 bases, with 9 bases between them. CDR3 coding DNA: TGCAGTGCTAGCCTACAGGGGCCCCAGCATTTT. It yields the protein CSASLQGPQHF.